This passage covers 21 T cell receptor beta chains from one sample sequenced in a study of beta chain features in type 1 diabetes. Expressed TCRB transcripts got sequenced, as all isolated RNA was reverse transcribed. Libraries were prepared by immunoSEQ multiplex PCR; TCRdb keeps only in-frame clonotypes and omits some of them. The sample contains 120,000 to 150,000 clones, 9.5% to 10% of which appear only once. Sample: central memory CD4+ T cells from blood. These receptors were collected from a woman in her forties in good health.

This clone was found a few times. The genes are TRBV7-2 and TRBJ2-1; D is uncertain. V was clipped by 3 bases and J by 8 bases, with 8 bases between them. The CDR3 totals 12 residues. Germline V lookup: CDR1 SGHTA, CDR2 FQGNSA. The CDR3 sequence is CASSLTRHEQFF. CDR3 DNA sequence: TGTGCCAGCAGCTTGACTCGTCATGAGCAGTTCTTC. Together with reference TRBV7-2 and TRBJ2-1, the CDR3 gives the full variable domain: GAGVSQSPSNKVTEKGKDVELRCDPISGHTALYWYRQSLGQGLEFLIYFQGNSAPDKSGLPSDRFSAERTGGSVSTLTIQRTQQEDSAVYLCASSLTRHEQFFGPGTRLTVL.

In DNA form, the CDR3 reads TGTGCCAGCCTAACAGGCGCCCAAGGGGATACGCAGTATTTT. Its protein product is CASLTGAQGDTQYF. V is TRBV5-6 and J is TRBJ2-3; perhaps TRBD1 as D (5 bases). Germline V gene lookup returns CDR1 SGHDT and CDR2 YYEEEE. Trimming took 7 bases from V and 6 from J, leaving 18 bases between them. CDR3 size: 14 residues.

This clone was recorded a few times. The chain links TRBV7-9 to TRBJ1-2; D remains ambiguous. Germline V gene lookup returns CDR1 SEHNR and CDR2 FQNEAQ (reference sequence). V was shortened by 5 bases and J by 4 bases, with 17 bases between the two germline ends. CDR3 length: 15 residues. CDR3 residues: CASSPPGRRGYGYTF. The CDR3 bases are TGTGCCAGCAGCCCCCCCGGCAGGCGGGGCTATGGCTACACCTTC.

The chain uses TRBV6-6 and TRBJ2-7; D ambiguous. Trimming took off 4 bases at V and 1 base at J, with 8 bases between the two ends. The CDR3 is 13 residues long. Looked up from germline, CDR1 is MNHNY and CDR2 is SVGAGI (reference sequence). CDR3 in DNA: TGTGCCAGCAGTTCTCCAGTATCCTACGAGCAGTACTTC. It encodes CASSSPVSYEQYF.

The chain carries TRBV18 and TRBJ2-3; 7 bases line up with TRBD2. Trimming cost V 3 bases and J 0 bases; bases outside gene matches: 3. Germline V gene sequence: CDR1 KGHSH, CDR2 LQKENI. The CDR3 is 15 amino acids. The chain's CDR3 is CASSPRGGSTDTQYF. Here the CDR3 DNA reads TGTGCCAGCTCACCGCGCGGGGGAAGCACAGATACGCAGTATTTT.

There are a few counts of this clone. The CDR3 DNA reads as TGTGCCAGCAGTGACAACTCTGGAAACACCATATATTTT. Translation gives CASSDNSGNTIYF. The chain recombines TRBV6-1 with TRBJ1-3; D is unresolved. The CDR3 is 13 residues long. From germline, CDR1 is MNHNS and CDR2 SASEGT. V was trimmed by 3 bases and J by 0 bases, leaving 3 bases between them.

The rearrangement joins TRBV9 to TRBJ2-4, with a possible D match to TRBD2 (5 bases). V lost 7 bases, J lost 8 bases, and 10 bases lay in between. Germline loops: CDR1 SGDLS, CDR2 YYNGEE. CDR3 length: 11 residues. CDR3 sequence reads: CASSSEDIQYF. The CDR3 DNA follows: TGTGCCAGCTCATCGGAGGACATTCAGTACTTC.

This clone was detected a few times. The V gene is TRBV19, the J gene TRBJ1-1; TRBD1 agrees at 11 bases. The CDR3 is made up of 18 amino acids. Losses at the gene ends were 6 bases for V and 1 base for J; bases not matched to a gene: 13. CDR1 is LNHDA, CDR2 SQIVND, per germline (reference sequence). Here the CDR3 reads CASRLSDRGLGPNTEAFF. The DNA for the CDR3 is TGTGCCAGTAGGCTATCGGACAGGGGGCTTGGGCCGAACACTGAAGCTTTCTTT.

The V call is TRBV7-2, the J call TRBJ1-1; no clear D. Between the trimmed V and J ends, which lost 5 bases and 0 bases, there was a span of 10 bases. The CDR3 has 14 residues. CDR1 is SGHTA, CDR2 FQGNSA, per germline. The DNA of the CDR3 is TGTGCCAGCAGCCTCTCCCGGGTGAACACTGAAGCTTTCTTT. It is translated as CASSLSRVNTEAFF.

This clone has just a few counts. In nucleotides, the CDR3 is TGTGCCAGCAGGAACCCGGGACAGGGGGCGGTCGGGGAGCTGTTTTTT. It specifies CASRNPGQGAVGELFF. The chain joins TRBV28 to TRBJ2-2; 12 bases are shared with TRBD1. V was pared by 6 bases and J by 7 bases, with 9 bases of the junction left unmatched. CDR1 and CDR2 from the germline V gene are MDHEN and SYDVKM. This CDR3 is built from 16 residues.

The rearrangement joins TRBV11-2 to TRBJ2-5; 7 bases agree with TRBD2. From germline, CDR1 is SGHAT and CDR2 FQNNGV. The CDR3 has 15 residues. V shed 1 base and J 4 bases; nucleotides not matched to a gene: 6. The CDR3 DNA follows: TGTGCCAGCAGCTTAGTGGGTCCGGGGGGAGAGACCCAGTACTTC. Translated, it gives CASSLVGPGGETQYF.

This clone has a count of ten or more. The V gene is TRBV10-3, the J gene TRBJ2-2; the match to TRBD1 covers 7 bases. The junction had 10 bases not matched to a gene; V was cut back by 11 bases and J by 4 bases. The CDR3 consists of 14 residues. Germline CDR1 and CDR2: ENHRY and SYGVKD. The CDR3, as DNA: TGTGCCGCCGCACCGGGACAGCCCACCGGGGAGCTGTTTTTT. Protein product: CAAAPGQPTGELFF.

This clone turned up a few times. The J gene is TRBJ2-5, the V gene TRBV6-1; 12 nucleotides line up with TRBD2. CDR1 and CDR2 (germline): MNHNS, SASEGT. There are 14 residues in the CDR3. V lost 8 bases to trimming and J lost 3 bases; unmatched junction nucleotides: 4. The CDR3 DNA sequence: TGTGCCAGCGTCAGACTAGCGGGGGAAGAGACCCAGTACTTC. Protein sequence: CASVRLAGEETQYF.

This clone has a handful of counts. The chain joins TRBV5-1 to TRBJ1-1, with D unresolved. CDR1 is SGHRS, CDR2 YFSETQ, per germline. The CDR3 contains 14 residues. Trimming cost V 0 bases and J 4 bases, with 10 bases left between them. The CDR3 loop is CASSLAEAGTEAFF. The CDR3 coding sequence is TGCGCCAGCAGCTTGGCTGAGGCGGGCACTGAAGCTTTCTTT. The variable domain in full, completed from reference TRBV5-1 and TRBJ1-1, reads KAGVTQTPRYLIKTRGQQVTLSCSPISGHRSVSWYQQTPGQGLQFLFEYFSETQRNKGNFPGRFSGRQFSNSRSEMNVSTLELGDSALYLCASSLAEAGTEAFFGQGTRLTVV.

This clone was seen a handful of times. V usage is TRBV4-2 and J usage is TRBJ1-1, with D perhaps TRBD1 (6 bases). The CDR3 sequence is 14 residues long. V lost 6 bases to trimming and J lost 1 base, with 12 bases between them. CDR1 and CDR2 (germline): LGHNA, YNFKEQ. The CDR3 region is CASSSDRTNTEAFF. The CDR3 DNA is TGTGCCAGCAGTAGTGACAGGACGAACACTGAAGCTTTCTTT.

The chain couples TRBV7-2 to TRBJ2-5, with 7 positions matching TRBD2. The junction had 12 bases not matched to a gene; V was cut back by 10 bases and J by 4 bases. There are 14 residues in the CDR3. Germline V gives CDR1 SGHTA, CDR2 FQGNSA. The CDR3 region is CATGGGVGRETQYF. DNA for the CDR3: TGTGCCACGGGGGGTGGAGTCGGTCGAGAGACCCAGTACTTC.

This clone was seen more than once but under ten times. V is TRBV5-1 and J is TRBJ2-5; tentatively, D is TRBD1 (5 bases). The CDR3 spans 14 residues. V shed 3 bases and J shed 5 bases, with 14 bases lying between them. Germline V gene data show CDR1 as SGHRS and CDR2 as YFSETQ. CDR3 DNA: TGCGCCAGCAGCTATCAGGGTATGGACGAGACCCAGTACTTC. Encoded protein: CASSYQGMDETQYF.

A few counts support this clone. V usage is TRBV25-1 and J usage is TRBJ2-1, with TRBD1 matching over 8 bases. The germline CDR1 and CDR2 sequences are MGHDK and SYGVNS. V lost 3 bases to trimming and J lost 8 bases; unmatched junction nucleotides: 12. This CDR3 spans 16 amino acids. The CDR3 here is CASSDEDRVVFDEQFF. The DNA of the CDR3 is TGTGCCAGCAGTGATGAGGACAGGGTGGTTTTCGATGAGCAGTTCTTC.

CDR3 sequence (DNA): TGTGCCAGCTCACCACCGTTCGACACCGGGGAGCTGTTTTTT. Translated: CASSPPFDTGELFF. The chain couples TRBV18 to TRBJ2-2, with no clear D. Germline V CDR1 and CDR2: KGHSH, LQKENI. This CDR3 has 14 amino acids. Deletions cut 0 bases from V and 3 bases from J, with 5 bases between.

The chain uses TRBV9 and TRBJ1-2, with D tentatively TRBD1 (6 bases). The CDR3 loop spans 16 amino acids. In germline, CDR1 is SGDLS, CDR2 YYNGEE. Trimming took off 0 bases at V and 2 bases at J, with 14 bases between the two ends. The CDR3 DNA reads as TGTGCCAGCAGCGTAGAACTGAGGGGGAACAACTATGGCTACACCTTC. This translates into CASSVELRGNNYGYTF.

Notes on this clone: The sample carries other DNA sequences with the same CDR3. The chain is built from TRBV27 and TRBJ2-6, with D hard to call. This CDR3 has 15 amino acids. Germline-derived CDR1 and CDR2 are MNHEY and SMNVEV (reference sequence). V was pared by 6 bases and J by 4 bases, with 13 bases between. CDR3 nucleotide sequence: TGTGCCAGCAGAACCCCCAGTTCCGGGGCCAACGTCCTGACTTTC. Its protein product is CASRTPSSGANVLTF.